This T cell receptor (beta chain) was obtained from a study of T cell changes during pregnancy in multiple sclerosis (dated by TCRdb to the late 2010s). Turning to the overall study: Changes in the T cell repertoire over the course of pregnancy were examined in this study in women with multiple sclerosis.

V is pared back by 6 bases and J by 0 bases, with 12 bases lying between the germline termini. The CDR3 spans 14 residues, from the cysteine through the phenylalanine. Only the CDR3 DNA stays, 42 bases, in frame from base 1. CDR1 SGHRS and CDR2 YFSETQ are derived from the germline V gene. About this clone itself: The clone's antigen remains unknown. Base quality data are lacking; no much larger clone is found one base away.

The library relied on the immunoSEQ multiplex PCR assay. TCRdb retrieved this table from immuneACCESS and kept in-frame rearrangements only. Not all clones are present; in checked studies, unresolved V genes account for under half, and no reason is known for the remainder. The sample table lists 70,000 to 95,000 clones, around 94% of them with a count of one. Less than 2.5% of the sample belongs to the ten largest clones. The chain is encoded by TRBV5-1 joined to TRBJ1-2, with the D gene not confidently named. The source of this sequence is a female donor in good health, enrolled as a control in a pregnancy study. The input for sequencing was peripheral blood, taken in the second trimester of pregnancy. The DNA sequence follows: TGCGCCAGCATAGAACTGGAGGCTAACTATGGCTACACCTTC. Its protein reads: CASIELEANYGYTF. Joined to the reference TRBV5-1 and TRBJ1-2 proteins, this CDR3 gives the full variable domain: KAGVTQTPRYLIKTRGQQVTLSCSPISGHRSVSWYQQTPGQGLQFLFEYFSETQRNKGNFPGRFSGRQFSNSRSEMNVSTLELGDSALYLCASIELEANYGYTFGSGTRLTVV.